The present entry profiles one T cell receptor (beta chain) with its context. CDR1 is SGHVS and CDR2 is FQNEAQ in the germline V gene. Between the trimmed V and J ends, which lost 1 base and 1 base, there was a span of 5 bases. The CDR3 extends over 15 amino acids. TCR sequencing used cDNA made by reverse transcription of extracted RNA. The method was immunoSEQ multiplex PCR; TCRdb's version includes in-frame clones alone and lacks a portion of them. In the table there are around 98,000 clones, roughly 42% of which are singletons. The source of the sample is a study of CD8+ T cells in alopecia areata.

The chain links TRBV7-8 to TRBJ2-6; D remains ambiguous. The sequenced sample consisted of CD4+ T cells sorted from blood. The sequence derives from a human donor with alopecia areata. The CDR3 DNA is TGTGCCAGCAGCTTAGGCGCTTCTGGGGCCAACGTCCTGACTTTC. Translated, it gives CASSLGASGANVLTF.